The entry below gives a single TCR beta chain sequence along with its context. The CDR3 totals 16 residues. Per the germline V gene, CDR1 is LNHDA and CDR2 is SQIVND (reference sequence). The junction had 8 bases not matched to a gene; V was cut back by 3 bases and J by 3 bases. Sequencing used immunoSEQ multiplex PCR; TCRdb keeps in-frame clones, though not all of them. The repertoire holds 90,000 to 120,000 clones, with 60% to 85% as singletons. These data belong to a study of blood T cell repertoires in COVID-19. Sequencing used peripheral blood. This receptor was obtained from a man aged 65-85 years with acute or convalescent COVID-19. V usage is TRBV19 and J usage is TRBJ1-5, with 7 bases identical to TRBD1. Here the CDR3 reads CASSIFGQGVNQPQHF. DNA of the CDR3: TGTGCCAGTAGTATCTTTGGCCAGGGGGTCAATCAGCCCCAGCATTTT.